Below, 32 T cell receptor beta chains from the same sample are listed, as sequenced in a study of T cells after yellow fever vaccination. MiXCR, applied by TCRdb to the 5' RACE reads, yields one record per CDR3 protein. The sample lists 500,000 to 650,000 distinct CDR3 sequences, 17% occurring once. The material was PBMCs, obtained less than 6 days after the first yellow fever vaccination. The receptors originated from a man younger than 35 who received the YFV17D yellow fever vaccine.

V usage is TRBV7-8 and J usage is TRBJ1-4; the D gene is possibly TRBD1 (6 bases). V was shortened by 4 bases and J by 3 bases, with 9 bases between the two germline ends. This CDR3 is 14 amino acids long. Germline loops: CDR1 SGHVS, CDR2 FQNEAQ. This CDR3 reads CASSYGQSNEKLFF. CDR3 DNA: TGTGCCAGCAGCTACGGACAGTCTAATGAAAAACTGTTTTTT.

This clonotype was detected a few times. V gene TRBV10-2 combines with J gene TRBJ2-3, with 9 bases fitting TRBD2. The CDR3 extends over 15 amino acids. The J segment lost 2 bases and the V segment lost 7 bases, leaving 7 bases of the junction unmatched. Germline V lookup: CDR1 WSHSY, CDR2 SAAADI. CDR3 sequence reads: CASIGAGGPTDTQYF. CDR3 nucleotide sequence: TGCGCCAGCATAGGGGCGGGGGGGCCCACAGATACGCAGTATTTT.

This clonotype has only one observation. The CDR3 is CSARSDTNYGYTF. DNA of the CDR3: TGCAGTGCTAGATCAGATACTAACTATGGCTACACCTTC. The chain is built from TRBV20-1 and TRBJ1-2; unclear D gene. The V gene's germline CDR1 is DFQATT and CDR2 SNEGSKA (reference sequence). This CDR3 contains 13 residues. Deletions cut 2 bases from V and 0 bases from J, with 7 bases between.

The rearrangement links TRBV12-3 or TRBV12-4 to TRBJ2-1; 14 nucleotides line up with TRBD2. V shed 5 bases and J 7 bases; nucleotides not matched to a gene: 7. The CDR3 runs 16 residues. In DNA form, the CDR3 reads TGTGCCAGCAGTGACCACTGGACTAGCGGGGGGAATGAGCAGTTCTTC. As protein: CASSDHWTSGGNEQFF.

The V gene is TRBV12-3 or TRBV12-4, the J gene TRBJ2-3; 7 bases agree with TRBD2. This CDR3 is 15 amino acids long. The ends lost 2 bases at V and 6 bases at J; junction bases unmatched: 8. The DNA of the CDR3 is TGTGCCAGCAGTTTAACCGGGGGGTTGCCTGATACGCAGTATTTT. The encoded protein is CASSLTGGLPDTQYF.

This clonotype turned up a few times. The chain carries TRBV4-1 and TRBJ2-7, with a weak D call TRBD2 (7 bases). Trimming stripped 1 base from V and 2 bases from J, with 15 bases between. Germline lookup yields CDR1 MGHRA and CDR2 YSYEKL. This CDR3 region has 16 residues. The CDR3 region has the DNA TGCGCCAGCAGCCAAGTTGCGGGGGCAGGGCCCTACGAGCAGTACTTC. Protein product: CASSQVAGAGPYEQYF.

This clonotype was picked up a small number of times. The chain employs TRBV7-2 and TRBJ1-2; D gene ambiguous. The CDR3 runs to 14 residues. V lost 5 bases, J lost 4 bases, and 14 bases lay in between. Germline V gene data show CDR1 as SGHTA and CDR2 as FQGNSA. This chain's CDR3 is CASSPSGTPYGYTF. In nucleotides, the CDR3 is TGTGCCAGCAGCCCTAGCGGTACCCCCTATGGCTACACCTTC.

J is TRBJ2-7 and V is TRBV6-2 or TRBV6-3; no firm D call. CDR3 length: 12 amino acids. The germline V gene has CDR1 MNHEY and CDR2 SVGEGT. V lost 9 bases to trimming and J lost 1 base, with 10 bases between them. CDR3 in amino acids: CASSDTSYEQYV. The CDR3, as DNA: TGTGCCAGTTCCGACACTTCCTACGAGCAGTACGTC.

This clonotype was recorded a few times. The chain combines TRBV11-2 with TRBJ2-3; TRBD2 agrees at 8 bases. V trimming: 1 base; J trimming: 0 bases; junction bases outside the gene matches: 18. Germline CDR1 reads SGHAT; CDR2 reads FQNNGV. There are 21 residues in the CDR3. The CDR3 DNA sequence: TGTGCCAGCAGCTTAGGTACCTGGCGGGGGGACAACCACTCTAGCACAGATACGCAGTATTTT. This sequence encodes CASSLGTWRGDNHSSTDTQYF.

This clonotype was detected only a few times. V is TRBV20-1 and J is TRBJ1-1; no clear D gene. The CDR3 is made up of 14 amino acids. Trimming stripped 1 base from V and 0 bases from J, with 9 bases between. CDR1 is DFQATT and CDR2 is SNEGSKA in the germline V gene (reference sequence). As DNA, the CDR3 is TGCAGTGCTAGAGTCACAGACATGAACACTGAAGCTTTCTTT. Residues: CSARVTDMNTEAFF.

As for this clonotype: One base away lies a much larger clone, so this may be a sequencing read error. The chain uses TRBV5-1 and TRBJ2-4; D assignment may be TRBD1 or TRBD2 (5 bases each). The CDR3 sequence is 12 residues long. In germline, CDR1 is SGHRS, CDR2 YFSETQ. V was clipped by 2 bases and J by 12 bases, with 12 bases between them. The CDR3: CASSFEGPTQYF. The DNA for the CDR3 is TGCGCCAGCAGCTTCGAGGGGCCCACTCAGTACTTC.

This clonotype was picked up a small number of times. The chain uses TRBV23-1 and TRBJ1-5; no firm D call. TRBV23-1 is an open reading frame, and its role is uncertain. Trimming shortened V by 0 bases and J by 9 bases, and 15 bases separated the two germline ends. The CDR3 has 15 amino acids. Here the CDR3 reads CASSQSGKRCRPQHF. The CDR3 bases are TGCGCCAGCAGTCAATCGGGAAAACGGTGCCGGCCCCAGCATTTT.

This clonotype has ten or more counts. The V and J genes are TRBV10-3 and TRBJ2-7; D is unresolved. The ends were cut back, 11 bases at V and 2 bases at J, with 16 bases in the middle. The germline CDR1 and CDR2 sequences are ENHRY and SYGVKD. CDR3 length: 13 residues. In nucleotides, the CDR3 is TGTGCCCCACGGGTACGGATGACCTACGAGCAGTACTTC. The encoded protein is CAPRVRMTYEQYF.

CDR3 DNA sequence: TGCAGCGTCGGTCAATACGAGCAGTACGTC. It translates to CSVGQYEQYV. The V gene is TRBV29-1, the J gene TRBJ2-7; D gene ambiguous. Germline CDR1 reads SQVTM; CDR2 reads ANQGSEA. The CDR3 has 10 residues. The V gene lost 6 bases and the J gene lost 4 bases, with 7 bases spanning the gap.

This clonotype was detected a few times. The genes are TRBV5-1 and TRBJ2-3, with 8 bases aligning to TRBD2. This CDR3 contains 16 residues. The germline CDR1 and CDR2 sequences are SGHRS and YFSETQ. The J segment lost 2 bases and the V segment lost 5 bases, leaving 10 bases of the junction unmatched. CDR3 region: CASSSTSGRSTDTQYF. In DNA form, the CDR3 reads TGCGCCAGCAGTTCTACTAGCGGACGCTCCACAGATACGCAGTATTTT.

Only a few counts were recorded for this clonotype. The rearrangement uses TRBV5-1 and TRBJ2-6; D gene unclear. Trimming removed 1 base at V and 0 bases at J, with 8 bases between. The germline gives CDR1 SGHRS, CDR2 YFSETQ. This CDR3 region has 16 residues. The CDR3 DNA reads TGCGCCAGCAGCTTGCACGGCAGCTCTGGGGCCAACGTCCTGACTTTC. As protein: CASSLHGSSGANVLTF.

This clonotype has a handful of counts. The gene calls are TRBV5-4 and TRBJ2-2; the D call may be TRBD1 or TRBD2 (5 bases each). The CDR3 extends over 16 amino acids. V lost 3 bases to trimming and J lost 8 bases, with 20 bases between them. Per the germline V gene, CDR1 is SGHNT and CDR2 is YYREEE (reference sequence). CDR3 residues: CASSSLSGGIVGELFF. In DNA, the CDR3 is TGTGCCAGCAGCTCCCTTAGTGGGGGAATAGTTGGGGAGCTGTTTTTT.

This clonotype was seen many times. CDR3 coding DNA: TGCGCCAGCAGCTGGGGAATGGACAGCGGGGACGAGCAGTACGTC. Its protein product is CASSWGMDSGDEQYV. This chain uses TRBV5-1 with TRBJ2-7, with a tentative D call TRBD2 (7 bases). Germline-derived CDR1 and CDR2 are SGHRS and YFSETQ. The CDR3 spans 15 residues. Between the trimmed V and J ends, which lost 3 bases and 5 bases, there was a span of 18 bases.

The rearrangement joins TRBV7-3 to TRBJ2-3, with TRBD1 matching over 8 bases. Germline CDR1 and CDR2: SGHTA and FQGTGA. The V gene end was trimmed by 5 bases and the J gene end by 5 bases; junction bases not matched to a gene: 3. The CDR3 has 13 amino acids. The CDR3: CASSAQGGDTQYF. The CDR3 DNA is TGTGCCAGCAGCGCACAGGGGGGAGATACGCAGTATTTT.

This clonotype was recorded many times. The chain is built from TRBV7-2 and TRBJ1-6, with 7 bases aligning to TRBD1. Germline assignment: CDR1 SGHTA and CDR2 FQGNSA. After removal of 7 bases from V and 8 bases from J, the junction contained 11 bases not matched to a gene. The CDR3 length is 15 residues. The CDR3, as DNA: TGTGCCAGCACCCACGCCGGGACAGCCCATTCACCCCTCCACTTT. Its translation is CASTHAGTAHSPLHF.

The chain carries TRBV10-1 and TRBJ2-7; 11 nucleotides match TRBD1. The V and J ends lost 4 bases and 9 bases, in that order; junction bases with no gene match: 8. The CDR3 extends over 14 amino acids. Germline V gene data show CDR1 as WNHNN and CDR2 as SYGVQD (reference sequence). The CDR3 spells CASSGGTGGSGQYF. The CDR3 nucleotides are TGCGCCAGCAGTGGCGGGACAGGGGGGTCCGGGCAGTACTTC.

The chain has TRBV4-3 and TRBJ2-3, with 11 bases identical to TRBD1. Germline V gene lookup returns CDR1 LGHNA and CDR2 YSLEER. V was pared by 4 bases and J by 6 bases, with 9 bases of the junction left unmatched. The CDR3 runs 16 residues. This CDR3 reads CASSPSGTGGGDTQYF. The DNA of the CDR3 is TGCGCCAGCAGCCCATCCGGGACAGGGGGGGGGGATACGCAGTATTTT.

This clonotype was seen a handful of times. V gene TRBV5-1 combines with J gene TRBJ2-5; D is tentatively TRBD1 or TRBD2 (5 bases each). The germline V and J ends were trimmed by 0 bases and 5 bases, with 14 bases remaining between them. Germline V gene lookup returns CDR1 SGHRS and CDR2 YFSETQ. CDR3 length equals 15 residues. The CDR3 sequence: CASSLGLGVSETQYF. The CDR3 DNA follows: TGCGCCAGCAGCTTGGGCCTGGGGGTTTCGGAGACCCAGTACTTC.

This clonotype was detected only a few times. The V gene is TRBV2, the J gene TRBJ2-1, with no clear D. The V gene lost 2 bases and the J gene lost 8 bases, with 4 bases spanning the gap. CDR1 SNHLY and CDR2 FYNNEI come from the germline V gene. The CDR3 contains 11 residues. CDR3 sequence reads: CASSENYEQFF. The CDR3, as DNA: TGTGCCAGCAGTGAAAACTATGAGCAGTTCTTC.

The sample holds a few counts of this clonotype. The V gene is TRBV29-1, the J gene TRBJ2-7; D gene ambiguous. The CDR3 is 12 residues long. Looked up from germline, CDR1 is SQVTM and CDR2 is ANQGSEA. Trimming left V 1 base short and J 2 bases short, with 6 bases between. As DNA, the CDR3 is TGCAGCGTTGAAGGGGCCGCCTACGAGCAGTACTTC. Translation gives CSVEGAAYEQYF.

This clonotype was seen a few times. The V call is TRBV27, the J call TRBJ1-2, with D perhaps matching TRBD1 (6 bases). From germline, CDR1 is MNHEY and CDR2 SMNVEV (reference sequence). The CDR3 length is 15 residues. V dropped 5 bases and J dropped 3 bases, with 16 bases sitting between them. CDR3 residues: CASSPSFGQYYGYTF. Here the CDR3 DNA reads TGTGCCAGCAGTCCGTCCTTTGGACAGTACTATGGCTACACCTTC.

V and J are TRBV6-1 and TRBJ1-1; 8 bases align to TRBD1. The ends lost 5 bases at V and 5 bases at J; junction bases unmatched: 7. The CDR3 runs to 14 residues. The germline CDR1 and CDR2 sequences are MNHNS and SASEGT. CDR3 sequence: CASSITGGGTEAFF. CDR3 nucleotide sequence: TGTGCCAGCAGTATAACAGGGGGAGGGACTGAAGCTTTCTTT.

This clonotype showed up just a few times. The J gene is TRBJ2-1, the V gene TRBV29-1; 9 nucleotides align to TRBD2. The CDR3 is 14 amino acids. Germline V gene lookup returns CDR1 SQVTM and CDR2 ANQGSEA. Trimming at V came to 4 bases and at J to 7 bases, leaving 8 bases not matched to a gene. The CDR3 here is CSVVVAGEVNEQFF. CDR3 nucleotides: TGCAGCGTTGTGGTAGCGGGGGAGGTAAATGAGCAGTTCTTC.

The J gene is TRBJ2-2, the V gene TRBV12-5; D remains unclear. V was trimmed by 1 base and J by 2 bases, leaving 2 bases between them. CDR3 length: 13 amino acids. The germline gives CDR1 LGHNT, CDR2 FRNRAP. The CDR3 DNA reads as TGTGCTAGTGGTTTGGGAAACACCGGGGAGCTGTTTTTT. Amino acids: CASGLGNTGELFF.

This clonotype was seen many times. Given the absence of the conserved phenylalanine or tryptophan at the CDR3 end, a read error is likely. It is unclear where the CDR3 begins or ends on the DNA, so no DNA is shown, and the CDR3 is as TCRdb lists it. The chain employs TRBV28 and TRBJ1-2; the DNA was not used to check the table's D call, TRBD1. The CDR3 spans 12 amino acids, including both terminal residues. Germline CDR1 and CDR2: MDHEN and SYDVKM. The CDR3 spells CASSFKGQYPTS.

In its sample, this clonotype was seen a few times. The chain joins TRBV20-1 to TRBJ2-3; D not resolved. Germline CDR1 reads DFQATT; CDR2 reads SNEGSKA (reference sequence). The CDR3 is 15 residues long. Trimming cost V 1 base and J 2 bases, with 13 bases left between them. In DNA, the CDR3 is TGCAGTGCTAGAGTACCGGGTCTCGTCACAGATACGCAGTATTTT. Amino acids: CSARVPGLVTDTQYF.

The gene calls are TRBV27 and TRBJ2-2; 10 bases align to TRBD2. The CDR3 sequence is 18 residues long. Trimming removed 4 bases from V and 2 bases from J; junction bases left unmatched: 10. Germline V gene lookup returns CDR1 MNHEY and CDR2 SMNVEV (reference sequence). In DNA form, the CDR3 reads TGTGCCAGCAGTTCCCTCTTCATAGCGGGGGGTAACACCGGGGAGCTGTTTTTT. Its protein is CASSSLFIAGGNTGELFF.